These T cell receptor beta chains were read from a single sample in a study of early T cells in non-severe SARS-CoV-2 infection. TCRdb reprocessed the 5' RACE reads via MiXCR and lists one record per CDR3 protein. The sample holds 75,000 to 90,000 distinct CDR3 sequences, 8.5% to 12% seen once. This material consisted of whole blood, taken at baseline. The receptors stem from an adult who was a healthcare worker with PCR-confirmed SARS-CoV-2 infection or an uninfected control (not recorded which). Each CDR3 is given with its conserved first and last residue. Fields, in order: D gene, V gene, clone size, J gene, CDR3 DNA, CDR3 protein. D genes are given only for firm matches. A clone size is listed for some rows: how often the clone was seen (once, few, many), or a class if it is expanded.

-	TRBV30	many	TRBJ1-4	TGTGCTTACGGAGAGGGCTGGGGCACTAATGAAAAACTGTTTTTT	CAYGEGWGTNEKLFF
-	TRBV10-3	few	TRBJ1-1	TGTGCCATCACCGTAGGGGGGAACACTGAAGCTTTCTTT	CAITVGGNTEAFF
-	TRBV9	many	TRBJ2-7	TGTGCCAGCAGCTCCCCGGACAGTTACGAGCAGTACTTC	CASSSPDSYEQYF
TRBD1	TRBV6-1	many	TRBJ2-7	TGTGCCAGCAGCCTCGCAAATATAGGGGGCGCCGGTGGCGAGCAGTACTTC	CASSLANIGGAGGEQYF
-	TRBV14	few	TRBJ1-2	TGTGCCAGCAGCCTCATGGGGTATGGCTACACCTTC	CASSLMGYGYTF
-	TRBV18	many	TRBJ2-1	TGTGCCAGCTCACCTCGGCGGGCGGGCTACAATGAGCAGTTCTTC	CASSPRRAGYNEQFF
-	TRBV20-1	-	TRBJ1-5	TGCAGTGCTAACCGGGACGGAAGCAATCAGCCCCAGCATTTT	CSANRDGSNQPQHF
TRBD2	TRBV5-4	few	TRBJ2-7	TGTGCCAGCAGCCGACCTGGACTAGCGGGGAGGTTCTCCTACGAGCAGTACTTC	CASSRPGLAGRFSYEQYF
-	TRBV19	-	TRBJ2-7	TGTGCCAGTAGTATCGCTGCGCCTCCCTACGAGCAGTACTTC	CASSIAAPPYEQYF
-	TRBV6-2/TRBV6-3	many	TRBJ1-1	TGTGCCAGCAGTTACCCTGGATATGGACTGAACACTGAAGCTTTCTTT	CASSYPGYGLNTEAFF
TRBD1	TRBV5-1	-	TRBJ2-7	TGCGCCAGCAGCGTGATGACAGGGTCAATCGTCCACGAGCAGTACTTC	CASSVMTGSIVHEQYF
-	TRBV12-3/TRBV12-4	few	TRBJ2-1	TGTGCGACCAAGGACAACAACTACAATGAGCAGTTCTTC	CATKDNNYNEQFF
-	TRBV4-1	many	TRBJ1-2	TGCGCCAGCAGCCAAGCGTCCCGGGACATCTATGGCTACACCTTC	CASSQASRDIYGYTF
TRBD2	TRBV28	many	TRBJ2-1	TGTGCCAGCAGTCCCCCGGAGGGGGGACTCGGACTAGCGGGAGCAAGCGATGAGCAGTTCTTC	CASSPPEGGLGLAGASDEQFF
-	TRBV28	few	TRBJ2-7	TGTGCCAGCAGTTTACAGGGCCTCGAGCAGTACTTC	CASSLQGLEQYF
-	TRBV20-1	many	TRBJ2-3	TGCAGTGCTACCCCCAGGGAGCGGAACACAGATACGCAGTATTTT	CSATPRERNTDTQYF
TRBD1	TRBV7-3	few	TRBJ2-7	TGTGCCAGCAGCAGGGACAGGCTTGGGGAGCAGTACTTC	CASSRDRLGEQYF
-	TRBV10-2	-	TRBJ1-6	TGCGCCAGCAGTGCTACGGATAATTCACCCCTCCACTTT	CASSATDNSPLHF
-	TRBV18	-	TRBJ2-3	TGTGCCAGCTCGGAGAGCAGTACTAGCACAGATACGCAGTATTTT	CASSESSTSTDTQYF
-	TRBV28	many	TRBJ2-4	TGTGCCAGCAGTTTAGCGAGGGAGGCGAACATTCAGTACTTC	CASSLAREANIQYF
-	TRBV6-1	few	TRBJ1-6	TGTGCCAGCCTTGGAGTTAGGCCACCCCTCCACTTT	CASLGVRPPLHF
TRBD1	TRBV27	-	TRBJ2-7	TGTGCCAGCAGTTTTGGGGTGGACAGGGGGCGAGGTCCGCAGTACTTC	CASSFGVDRGRGPQYF
TRBD2	TRBV28	many	TRBJ2-3	TGTGCCAGCAGTTCCAGGACTAGCGGCACAGATACGCAGTATTTT	CASSSRTSGTDTQYF
-	TRBV7-9	many	TRBJ2-7	TGTGCCAGCAGCTTGGTAACCCCTCACGAGCAGTACTTC	CASSLVTPHEQYF
TRBD2	TRBV6-4	-	TRBJ2-1	TGTGCCAGCAGTGACGGGCTAGCGGGAAGCAATGAGCAGTTCTTC	CASSDGLAGSNEQFF
-	TRBV28	-	TRBJ2-1	TGTGCCAGCAGTTGGGCGGTGGTGGGAAATGAGCAGTTCTTC	CASSWAVVGNEQFF
-	TRBV11-2	-	TRBJ1-4	TGTGCCAGCAGCTTAGTGCCAGATGAAAAACTGTTTTTT	CASSLVPDEKLFF
-	TRBV11-2	once	TRBJ2-2	TGTGCCAGCAGCTTAGCGGCAATCGGAAACACCGGGGAGCTGTTTTTT	CASSLAAIGNTGELFF
-	TRBV12-3/TRBV12-4	-	TRBJ2-3	TGTGCCAGCAGGTTAGAACCTCGCGATACGCAGTATTTT	CASRLEPRDTQYF
-	TRBV7-8	few	TRBJ2-1	TGTGCCAGCAGCTTATTGATAGGAGCCTACAATGAGCAGTTCTTC	CASSLLIGAYNEQFF
-	TRBV6-1	many	TRBJ2-7	TGTGCCAGCACGACTGATGGCCACGGAATCTACGAGCAGTACTTC	CASTTDGHGIYEQYF
-	TRBV28	many	TRBJ2-7	TGTGCCAGCATTCGGACGTCAGAACGTTACGAGCAGTACTTC	CASIRTSERYEQYF
TRBD1	TRBV28	few	TRBJ2-3	TGTGCCAGCAGTCAACCACAGGGGGCAGGGACAGATACGCAGTATTTT	CASSQPQGAGTDTQYF
TRBD1	TRBV7-6	few	TRBJ2-5	TGTGCCAGCAGCTTAGGGGGACAGAAAGAGACCCAGTACTTC	CASSLGGQKETQYF
-	TRBV5-4	-	TRBJ1-2	TGTGCCAGCACCCTGGACAGCAACTATGGCTACACCTTC	CASTLDSNYGYTF
-	TRBV28	few	TRBJ2-7	TGTGCCAGCAGTTCCCCGTCGGAGCGCGCCTACGAGCAGTACTTC	CASSSPSERAYEQYF
-	TRBV28	-	TRBJ2-1	TGTGCCAGTTTTGCTCCCGGGACGGAAGTCCGTGAGCAGTTCTTC	CASFAPGTEVREQFF
-	TRBV24-1	few	TRBJ2-1	TGTGCCACCAGTGATTCCCCTCCTGGAGGGTGGCAGTTCTTC	CATSDSPPGGWQFF
-	TRBV11-2	many	TRBJ2-7	TGTGCCAGCAGCTGGGGCCAGGGCTACGAGCAGTACTTC	CASSWGQGYEQYF
TRBD2	TRBV28	many	TRBJ2-2	TGTGCCAGCAGTTCAACTAGCGATAGCTACACCGAGGAGCTGTTTTTT	CASSSTSDSYTEELFF
-	TRBV27	-	TRBJ2-7	TGTGCCAGCAGTTGGGCCCTTGAGGGCTACGAGCAGTACTTC	CASSWALEGYEQYF
-	TRBV5-1	few	TRBJ1-6	TGCGCCAGCAGCCCACGGGACACTTATTCACCCCTCCACTTT	CASSPRDTYSPLHF
TRBD1	TRBV27	few	TRBJ1-2	TGTGCCAGCAGTTTAGGGACAGGGATGTTCAGTGGCTACACCTTC	CASSLGTGMFSGYTF
TRBD1	TRBV5-1	few	TRBJ2-7	TGCGCCAGCAGCCAGGACAGGGGGTCACGCGAGCAGTACTTC	CASSQDRGSREQYF
TRBD2	TRBV12-3/TRBV12-4	-	TRBJ2-1	TGTGCCAGCAGGCTGGGTAGCGGGACCGATGAGCAGTTCTTC	CASRLGSGTDEQFF
TRBD1	TRBV5-4	-	TRBJ1-2	TGTGCCAGCAGCTTCGCGGGCAGACAGGGGAGCTATGGCTACACCTTC	CASSFAGRQGSYGYTF
-	TRBV5-4	-	TRBJ2-5	TGTGCCAACAGCTTGCCTCAGTACGAGACCCAGTACTTC	CANSLPQYETQYF
-	TRBV7-9	-	TRBJ1-1	TGTGCCAGCAGCTTAGGACAGATCACTGAAGCTTTCTTT	CASSLGQITEAFF
-	TRBV30	few	TRBJ1-4	TGTGCCTGGACCCCCAAGTCTTCGGCTAATGAAAAACTGTTTTTT	CAWTPKSSANEKLFF
TRBD2	TRBV7-2	many	TRBJ2-1	TGTGCCAGCAGCCCGGGGCCTAGCGGGATAAATGAGCAGTTCTTC	CASSPGPSGINEQFF
-	TRBV20-1	-	TRBJ2-2	TGCAGTGCTAGAGATTTTGGACACAACACCGGGGAGCTGTTTTTT	CSARDFGHNTGELFF
-	TRBV28	few	TRBJ2-7	TGTGCCAGTACTGGACGACCCTTCTACGAGCAGTACTTC	CASTGRPFYEQYF
-	TRBV28	-	TRBJ1-5	TGTGCCAGCAGATCGGGGGGGACTAATCAGCCCCAGCATTTT	CASRSGGTNQPQHF
-	TRBV7-2	few	TRBJ1-5	TGTGCCAGCAGCGGGGGCTATCAGCCCCAGCATTTT	CASSGGYQPQHF